This entry features one T cell receptor (beta chain) sequence. Its antigen remains unknown. Sequencing used immunoSEQ multiplex PCR; TCRdb keeps in-frame clones, though not all of them. Seen here are 160,000 or so clones, 90% observed once, and the top ten hold less than 2%. The sample comes from a study of T cell responses to AZD1222 COVID-19 vaccine. Whole-study findings and limits: Compared with day 0, the breadth and depth of the Spike-specific TCR repertoire rose significantly after two doses of AZD1222.

The sequences come from peripheral blood, collected on day 0 of AZD1222 vaccination. The clonotype was recovered from an adult in good health.

CDR3 nucleotides: TGTGCCATCAGGGACAGGGACGTTACTAGTTATGGCTACACCTTC. Protein: CAIRDRDVTSYGYTF. The rearrangement links TRBV10-3 to TRBJ1-2, with 8 bases fitting TRBD1. The CDR3 loop spans 15 amino acids. Per germline, CDR1 ENHRY and CDR2 SYGVKD. With 6 bases clipped from V and 5 bases from J, the junction kept 11 bases outside the gene matches.